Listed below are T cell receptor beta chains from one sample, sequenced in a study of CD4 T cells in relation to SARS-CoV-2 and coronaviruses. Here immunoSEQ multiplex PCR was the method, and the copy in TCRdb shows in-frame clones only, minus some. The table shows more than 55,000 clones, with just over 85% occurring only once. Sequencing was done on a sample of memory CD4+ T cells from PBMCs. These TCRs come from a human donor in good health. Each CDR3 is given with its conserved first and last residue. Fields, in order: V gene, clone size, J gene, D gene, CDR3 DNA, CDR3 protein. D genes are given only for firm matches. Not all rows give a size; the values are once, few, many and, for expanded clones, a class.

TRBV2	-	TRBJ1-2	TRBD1	TGTGCCAGCGGGACAGAAGGACCAAAATCCTATGGCTACACCTTC	CASGTEGPKSYGYTF
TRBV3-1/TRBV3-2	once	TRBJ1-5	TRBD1	TGTGCCAGCAGTCCGGACAGGGCTAGCAATCAGCCCCAGCATTTT	CASSPDRASNQPQHF
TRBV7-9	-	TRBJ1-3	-	TGTGCCAGCAGATCGGGCCTCTCTGGAAACACCATATATTTT	CASRSGLSGNTIYF
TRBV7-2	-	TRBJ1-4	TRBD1	TGTGCCAGCAGCCCCCGACAGGGGACTAATGAAAAACTGTTTTTT	CASSPRQGTNEKLFF
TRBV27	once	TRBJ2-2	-	TGTGCCAGCAGTCCGGCGGACAGAGCTATGAACACCGGGGAGCTGTTTTTT	CASSPADRAMNTGELFF
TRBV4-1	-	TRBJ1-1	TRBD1	TGCGCCAGCAGCCTGGGACAGGGAGGCGCTTTCTTT	CASSLGQGGAFF
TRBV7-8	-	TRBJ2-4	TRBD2	TGTGCCAGCAGTTCACGGACTAGCGGGAGGGCCGGGTCCAAAAACATTCAGTACTTC	CASSSRTSGRAGSKNIQYF
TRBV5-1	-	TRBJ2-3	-	TGCGCCAGCAGCCTACTGGGATGGGGGCGCGAAGATACGCAGTATTTT	CASSLLGWGREDTQYF
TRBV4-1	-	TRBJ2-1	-	TGCGCCAGCAGCCAAGATCGGGGTAGCGTGCAGTTCTTC	CASSQDRGSVQFF
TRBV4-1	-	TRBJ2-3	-	TGCGCCAGCAGCCAAGATAGGGGTGTCAGCACAGATACGCAGTATTTT	CASSQDRGVSTDTQYF
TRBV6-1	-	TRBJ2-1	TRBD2	TGTGCCAGCAGTGATCCCTTGCTAGCGGTGTACAATGAGCAGTTCTTC	CASSDPLLAVYNEQFF
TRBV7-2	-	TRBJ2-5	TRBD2	TGTGCCAGCAGCTTGTTAGGGCGGGGGGAAGAGACCCAGTACTTC	CASSLLGRGEETQYF
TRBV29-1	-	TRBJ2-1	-	TGCAGCGCAACTCGTGGGGCGGATGAGCAGTTCTTC	CSATRGADEQFF
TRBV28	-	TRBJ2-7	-	TGTGCCAGCAGCACCAACCGGGACGGTGGAGCCTACGAGCAGTACTTC	CASSTNRDGGAYEQYF
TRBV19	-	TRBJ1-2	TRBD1	TGTGCCAGTAGTATAGTTCAGGGGGCGGGTGGCTACACCTTC	CASSIVQGAGGYTF
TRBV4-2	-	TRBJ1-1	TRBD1	TGTGCCAGCAGCCAAGATGTCGGACAGGGGGCTGAAGCTTTCTTT	CASSQDVGQGAEAFF
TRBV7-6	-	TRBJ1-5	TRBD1	TGTGCCAGCAGCTTAGACCCTTTAGGGGGCTATAGCAATCAGCCCCAGCATTTT	CASSLDPLGGYSNQPQHF
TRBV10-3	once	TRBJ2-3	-	TGTGCCATCAGTGAACCCGATTATCCAGATACGCAGTATTTT	CAISEPDYPDTQYF
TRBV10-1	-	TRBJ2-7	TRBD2	TGCGCCAGCAGTACCCCAGCGGGAGTAGAGCAGTACTTC	CASSTPAGVEQYF
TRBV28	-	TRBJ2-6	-	TGTGCCAGCGCTGGGGGGAGTGGGGCCAACGTCCTGACTTTC	CASAGGSGANVLTF
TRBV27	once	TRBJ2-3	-	TGTGCCAGCCGGGTACGGGAGTTAGATACGCAGTATTTT	CASRVRELDTQYF
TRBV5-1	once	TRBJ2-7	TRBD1	TGCGCCAGCACCACATCCGGGACAGGGAGCCACGAGCAGTACTTC	CASTTSGTGSHEQYF
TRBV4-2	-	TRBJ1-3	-	TGTGCCAGCAGCCAAGGTGGGGTCAGGGGATATGGAAACACCATATATTTT	CASSQGGVRGYGNTIYF
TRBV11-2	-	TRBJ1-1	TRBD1	TGTGCCAGCAGCCACCGGGGACAGACATTGAACACTGAAGCTTTCTTT	CASSHRGQTLNTEAFF
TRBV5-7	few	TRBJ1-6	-	TGTGCCAGCAGCTTGTACCCAGGAAGACATTTAACACTTAATTCACCCCTCCACTTT	CASSLYPGRHLTLNSPLHF
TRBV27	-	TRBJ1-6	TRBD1	TGTGCCAGCAGTTTATTTTGGGACAGCGGATTGTCACCCCTCCACTTT	CASSLFWDSGLSPLHF
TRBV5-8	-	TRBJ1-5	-	TGTGCCAGCAGCTTGGGGCAGAGCAATCAGCCCCAGCATTTT	CASSLGQSNQPQHF
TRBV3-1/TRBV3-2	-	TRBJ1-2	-	TGTGCCAGCAGCCAAGAACAGAACTATGGCTACACCTTC	CASSQEQNYGYTF
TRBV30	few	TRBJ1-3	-	TGTGCCTGGACCCGGCCAGGGACTGGAAACACCATATATTTT	CAWTRPGTGNTIYF
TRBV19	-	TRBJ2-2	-	TGTGCCAGTAGCGGCAGAACCAACACCGGGGAGCTGTTTTTT	CASSGRTNTGELFF
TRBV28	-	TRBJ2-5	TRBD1	TGTGCCAGCAGCCACGGACAGGGGATATTTCGGGAGACCCAGTACTTC	CASSHGQGIFRETQYF
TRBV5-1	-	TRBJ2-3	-	TGCGCCAGCAGCTTGGGACGGTCGAACACAGATACGCAGTATTTT	CASSLGRSNTDTQYF
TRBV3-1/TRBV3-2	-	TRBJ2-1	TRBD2	TGTGCCAGCAGCCAAGATCTGGGTGCGGGGGGGGGTTACAATGAGCAGTTCTTC	CASSQDLGAGGGYNEQFF
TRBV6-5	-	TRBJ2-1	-	TGTGCCAGCACTACTGACAGAGCCTCCTACAATGAGCAGTTCTTC	CASTTDRASYNEQFF
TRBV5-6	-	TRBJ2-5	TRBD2	TGTGCCAGCAGCCAATTGGGACCGGGGGGTGAGACCCAGTACTTC	CASSQLGPGGETQYF